These T cell receptor beta chains were read from a single sample in a study of PD-1 blockade in mismatch repair-deficient tumors. The method was immunoSEQ multiplex PCR; TCRdb's version includes in-frame clones alone and lacks a portion of them. The sample shows 100,000 to 150,000 clones, roughly 90% of them seen only once. Sequencing was performed on peripheral blood, taken just under 74 weeks after starting pembrolizumab. These TCRs come from an adult with mismatch repair-deficient cancer. Each CDR3 is given with its conserved first and last residue. A D gene is named only where the DNA matches it firmly. Only some rows state a clone size, as once, few, many or a class for expanded clones.

V gene: TRBV27
clone size: .
D gene: TRBD1
J gene: TRBJ2-5
CDR3 protein: CASSFSTGDMEAQYF
CDR3 DNA: TGTGCCAGCAGTTTTTCGACAGGGGATATGGAGGCCCAGTACTTC

V gene: TRBV29-1
clone size: .
D gene: .
J gene: TRBJ2-6
CDR3 protein: CSVEDPGSKDSGANVLTF
CDR3 DNA: TGCAGCGTTGAGGATCCAGGGTCGAAAGACTCTGGGGCCAACGTCCTGACTTTC

V gene: TRBV6-1
clone size: .
D gene: TRBD1
J gene: TRBJ2-1
CDR3 protein: CASDRGRYNEQFF
CDR3 DNA: TGTGCCAGCGACAGGGGGCGCTACAATGAGCAGTTCTTC

V gene: TRBV28
clone size: .
D gene: .
J gene: TRBJ2-7
CDR3 protein: CASSLRTPRGVLEQYF
CDR3 DNA: TGTGCCAGCAGTTTACGGACACCCCGTGGGGTACTCGAGCAGTACTTC

V gene: TRBV6-5
clone size: .
D gene: TRBD1
J gene: TRBJ1-1
CDR3 protein: CASQTGGTEAFF
CDR3 DNA: TGTGCCAGCCAGACAGGGGGCACTGAAGCTTTCTTT

V gene: TRBV27
clone size: .
D gene: TRBD1
J gene: TRBJ2-7
CDR3 protein: CASSPSRGRAYEQYF
CDR3 DNA: TGTGCCAGCAGTCCCTCCAGGGGGCGCGCCTACGAGCAGTACTTC

V gene: TRBV7-9
clone size: .
D gene: TRBD2
J gene: TRBJ2-5
CDR3 protein: CASSRFLAGSQETQYF
CDR3 DNA: TGTGCCAGCAGCCGATTCCTAGCGGGTTCACAAGAGACCCAGTACTTC

V gene: TRBV7-2
clone size: .
D gene: TRBD1
J gene: TRBJ2-1
CDR3 protein: CASSPTGNEQFF
CDR3 DNA: TGTGCCAGCAGCCCGACAGGGAATGAGCAGTTCTTC

V gene: TRBV13
clone size: .
D gene: TRBD2
J gene: TRBJ2-3
CDR3 protein: CASSWSTSGRASTDTQYF
CDR3 DNA: TGTGCCAGCAGCTGGTCGACTAGCGGGAGGGCTAGCACAGATACGCAGTATTTT

V gene: TRBV28
clone size: .
D gene: TRBD1
J gene: TRBJ1-2
CDR3 protein: CASSTGQGGLVGYTF
CDR3 DNA: TGTGCCAGCAGCACCGGACAGGGCGGGTTAGTTGGGTACACCTTC

V gene: TRBV11-2
clone size: .
D gene: TRBD1
J gene: TRBJ2-2
CDR3 protein: CASSLEGAGTANTGELFF
CDR3 DNA: TGTGCCAGCAGCTTAGAGGGGGCCGGGACAGCGAACACCGGGGAGCTGTTTTTT

V gene: TRBV5-1
clone size: .
D gene: TRBD2
J gene: TRBJ2-4
CDR3 protein: CASSFSGSGTKNIQYF
CDR3 DNA: TGCGCCAGCAGCTTTAGCGGGAGCGGGACCAAAAACATTCAGTACTTC

V gene: TRBV7-9
clone size: .
D gene: .
J gene: TRBJ1-1
CDR3 protein: CASSPAGFRGMNTEAFF
CDR3 DNA: TGTGCCAGCAGCCCAGCCGGATTCCGTGGGATGAACACTGAAGCTTTCTTT

V gene: TRBV5-6
clone size: few
D gene: .
J gene: TRBJ2-7
CDR3 protein: CASSLASYEQYF
CDR3 DNA: TGTGCCAGCAGCTTGGCCTCCTACGAGCAGTACTTC

V gene: TRBV7-9
clone size: .
D gene: TRBD1
J gene: TRBJ2-5
CDR3 protein: CASSWPGQVNGETQYF
CDR3 DNA: TGTGCCAGCAGCTGGCCGGGACAGGTAAATGGAGAGACCCAGTACTTC

V gene: TRBV5-1
clone size: .
D gene: .
J gene: TRBJ2-7
CDR3 protein: CASSPLQSSYEQYF
CDR3 DNA: TGTGCCAGCAGCCCCCTGCAAAGCTCCTACGAGCAGTACTTC

V gene: TRBV7-2
clone size: .
D gene: .
J gene: TRBJ2-7
CDR3 protein: CASSLVGQEHYEQYF
CDR3 DNA: TGTGCCAGCAGCTTAGTGGGTCAGGAACATTACGAGCAGTACTTC

V gene: TRBV4-1
clone size: .
D gene: TRBD2
J gene: TRBJ2-1
CDR3 protein: CASRGSGSRNEQFF
CDR3 DNA: TGCGCCAGCAGAGGAAGCGGGAGTCGCAATGAGCAGTTCTTC

V gene: TRBV14
clone size: .
D gene: .
J gene: TRBJ2-5
CDR3 protein: CASSQGLRETQYF
CDR3 DNA: TGTGCCAGCAGCCAAGGTCTGCGAGAGACCCAGTACTTC

V gene: TRBV28
clone size: .
D gene: .
J gene: TRBJ1-3
CDR3 protein: CASSWGTEDTIYF
CDR3 DNA: TGTGCCAGCAGTTGGGGGACGGAGGACACCATATATTTT

V gene: TRBV11-1
clone size: .
D gene: TRBD2
J gene: TRBJ2-1
CDR3 protein: CASSSRGGGRADEQFF
CDR3 DNA: TGTGCCAGCAGCTCCCGAGGGGGCGGGAGGGCGGATGAGCAGTTCTTC

V gene: TRBV27
clone size: .
D gene: .
J gene: TRBJ2-1
CDR3 protein: CASSLSGSGEQFF
CDR3 DNA: TGTGCCAGCAGTTTATCAGGGAGCGGGGAGCAGTTCTTC

V gene: TRBV4-1
clone size: .
D gene: TRBD1
J gene: TRBJ2-4
CDR3 protein: CASSRTNIRDRGAKNIQYF
CDR3 DNA: TGCGCCAGCAGCCGAACGAACATCCGGGACAGGGGAGCCAAAAACATTCAGTACTTC

V gene: TRBV28
clone size: .
D gene: .
J gene: TRBJ2-5
CDR3 protein: CASSLRGAVSPQYF
CDR3 DNA: TGTGCCAGCAGTTTAAGAGGGGCGGTATCTCCCCAGTACTTC

V gene: TRBV9
clone size: .
D gene: .
J gene: TRBJ1-4
CDR3 protein: CASSLPGPAGNEKLFF
CDR3 DNA: TGTGCCAGCAGCTTACCGGGACCAGCGGGTAATGAAAAACTGTTTTTT

V gene: TRBV30
clone size: .
D gene: TRBD2
J gene: TRBJ2-7
CDR3 protein: CAWNLAGAGEQYF
CDR3 DNA: TGTGCCTGGAACCTAGCGGGAGCGGGAGAGCAGTACTTC

V gene: TRBV29-1
clone size: .
D gene: TRBD1
J gene: TRBJ1-1
CDR3 protein: CSHTRGQYTEAFF
CDR3 DNA: TGCAGCCACACCAGGGGACAGTACACTGAAGCTTTCTTT

V gene: TRBV27
clone size: .
D gene: .
J gene: TRBJ2-1
CDR3 protein: CASTPGGRQGWDEQFF
CDR3 DNA: TGTGCCAGCACTCCGGGGGGCAGGCAGGGGTGGGATGAGCAGTTCTTC

V gene: TRBV28
clone size: .
D gene: TRBD1
J gene: TRBJ1-5
CDR3 protein: CASSPDRLRSNQPQHF
CDR3 DNA: TGTGCCAGCAGTCCGGACAGGTTGAGGAGCAATCAGCCCCAGCATTTT

V gene: TRBV11-3
clone size: .
D gene: .
J gene: TRBJ2-1
CDR3 protein: CASSLADLGYNEQFF
CDR3 DNA: TGTGCCAGCAGCTTAGCGGACCTGGGATACAATGAGCAGTTCTTC

V gene: TRBV4-1
clone size: .
D gene: .
J gene: TRBJ2-1
CDR3 protein: CASSQHIDEQFF
CDR3 DNA: TGCGCCAGCAGCCAGCACATAGATGAGCAGTTCTTC

V gene: TRBV13
clone size: .
D gene: .
J gene: TRBJ1-1
CDR3 protein: CASSVRVNTEAFF
CDR3 DNA: TGTGCCAGCAGCGTCCGGGTGAACACTGAAGCTTTCTTT

V gene: TRBV19
clone size: .
D gene: TRBD1
J gene: TRBJ1-1
CDR3 protein: CASMGTERNTEAFF
CDR3 DNA: TGTGCCAGTATGGGGACAGAGAGAAACACTGAAGCTTTCTTT

V gene: TRBV18
clone size: .
D gene: TRBD1
J gene: TRBJ2-7
CDR3 protein: CASSPESGQTYEQYF
CDR3 DNA: TGTGCCAGCTCACCAGAATCGGGACAGACCTACGAGCAGTACTTC

V gene: TRBV29-1
clone size: .
D gene: TRBD1
J gene: TRBJ2-1
CDR3 protein: CSVVKEDRVYNEQFF
CDR3 DNA: TGCAGCGTTGTTAAGGAGGACAGGGTTTACAATGAGCAGTTCTTC

V gene: TRBV10-3
clone size: .
D gene: TRBD1
J gene: TRBJ2-7
CDR3 protein: CAISGVRGSYEQYF
CDR3 DNA: TGTGCCATCAGTGGGGTCAGGGGGTCGTACGAGCAGTACTTC

V gene: TRBV19
clone size: .
D gene: TRBD1
J gene: TRBJ2-2
CDR3 protein: CASSFLPGQSYTGELFF
CDR3 DNA: TGTGCCAGTAGTTTCCTTCCGGGACAGTCCTACACCGGGGAGCTGTTTTTT

V gene: TRBV20-1
clone size: .
D gene: .
J gene: TRBJ1-1
CDR3 protein: CSARQYTEAFF
CDR3 DNA: TGCAGTGCAAGACAGTACACTGAAGCTTTCTTT

V gene: TRBV4-3
clone size: .
D gene: .
J gene: TRBJ2-1
CDR3 protein: CASSQVAFGRDEQFF
CDR3 DNA: TGCGCCAGCAGCCAAGTGGCCTTCGGTAGGGATGAGCAGTTCTTC

V gene: TRBV7-8
clone size: .
D gene: .
J gene: TRBJ1-1
CDR3 protein: CASSLYGNTEAFF
CDR3 DNA: TGTGCCAGCAGCTTATACGGGAACACTGAAGCTTTCTTT

V gene: TRBV27
clone size: .
D gene: .
J gene: TRBJ1-2
CDR3 protein: CASSLGQGRGYTF
CDR3 DNA: TGTGCCAGCAGTTTAGGGCAGGGCCGGGGCTACACCTTC

V gene: TRBV2
clone size: .
D gene: .
J gene: TRBJ2-7
CDR3 protein: CASSLRAGGLYEQYF
CDR3 DNA: TGTGCCAGCAGTCTGAGGGCCGGGGGGCTCTACGAGCAGTACTTC

V gene: TRBV21-1
clone size: .
D gene: .
J gene: TRBJ2-5
CDR3 protein: CASRKWVTGAQETQYF
CDR3 DNA: TGTGCCAGCAGGAAATGGGTTACGGGGGCCCAAGAGACCCAGTACTTC

V gene: TRBV7-9
clone size: once
D gene: .
J gene: TRBJ2-7
CDR3 protein: CASSPRDGIISYEQYF
CDR3 DNA: TGTGCCAGCAGCCCGAGGGACGGAATTATCTCCTACGAGCAGTACTTC

V gene: TRBV19
clone size: .
D gene: .
J gene: TRBJ1-5
CDR3 protein: CASSMRRVIRPQHF
CDR3 DNA: TGTGCCAGTAGTATGCGGCGGGTGATCCGGCCCCAGCATTTT

V gene: TRBV15
clone size: .
D gene: .
J gene: TRBJ1-2
CDR3 protein: CATSRPGHVYGYTF
CDR3 DNA: TGTGCCACCAGCAGGCCGGGACACGTCTATGGCTACACCTTC

V gene: TRBV11-2
clone size: .
D gene: .
J gene: TRBJ2-7
CDR3 protein: CASSWDDSSYEQYF
CDR3 DNA: TGTGCCAGCAGCTGGGATGACAGCTCCTACGAGCAGTACTTC

V gene: TRBV27
clone size: .
D gene: .
J gene: TRBJ2-1
CDR3 protein: CASSLAGRYDNEQFF
CDR3 DNA: TGTGCCAGCAGTTTGGCGGGAAGGTACGACAATGAGCAGTTCTTC

V gene: TRBV6-5
clone size: .
D gene: TRBD1
J gene: TRBJ2-7
CDR3 protein: CASSYSGTGNNEQYF
CDR3 DNA: TGTGCCAGCAGTTACTCGGGGACAGGGAACAACGAGCAGTACTTC